The 26 T cell receptor beta chains below were found in one sample sequenced in a study of blood T cells in healthy people across ages. For the second PCR, which ran for roughly 6 to 11 cycles, a sample-barcoded 5' primer and a J-beta primer mix were used. TCRdb itself ran the 5' RACE reads through MiXCR, one entry per CDR3 protein. The repertoire has 650,000 to 800,000 distinct CDR3 sequences, roughly half of them found once; the top ten carry approximately 15%. What was sequenced was blood. These receptor sequences come from a woman of 80 years or more in good health.

Ten or more counts support this clonotype. The V and J genes are TRBV20-1 and TRBJ2-3; TRBD2 aligns across 9 bases. V shed 8 bases and J 2 bases; nucleotides not matched to a gene: 5. Germline CDR1 DFQATT, CDR2 SNEGSKA (reference sequence). CDR3 length: 13 residues. CDR3 DNA sequence: TGCAGTAAGACTAGCGGAGACACAGATACGCAGTATTTT. It encodes CSKTSGDTDTQYF.

The genes are TRBV5-1 and TRBJ1-1; tentative D call: TRBD1 (6 bases). Germline V lookup: CDR1 SGHRS, CDR2 YFSETQ. The CDR3 sequence is 14 residues long. V was trimmed by 1 base and J by 3 bases, leaving 10 bases between them. The CDR3 coding sequence is TGCGCCAGCAGCTTGACAGGGCTGGACACTGAAGCTTTCTTT. Translated, it gives CASSLTGLDTEAFF.

This clonotype has ten or more counts. CDR3 loop: CASSTRDVSYEQYF. CDR3 nucleotide sequence: TGTGCCAGCAGCACTCGGGACGTATCCTACGAGCAGTACTTC. The chain has TRBV28 and TRBJ2-7; either TRBD1 or TRBD2 may fit D (5 bases each). The CDR3 extends over 14 amino acids. The V and J ends lost 6 bases and 1 base respectively, with 13 bases between them. Germline lookup yields CDR1 MDHEN and CDR2 SYDVKM.

Only a few counts were recorded for this clonotype. This could be a read error, since a much larger clone is one nucleotide away. The CDR3 DNA reads TGTGCCAACAGCTTAAGTAGCGGGAGGGCCATAGGAGATACGCAGTATTTT. This encodes CANSLSSGRAIGDTQYF. The chain links TRBV7-3 to TRBJ2-3, with TRBD2 identical over 11 bases. The CDR3 spans 17 residues. Per the germline V gene, CDR1 is SGHTA and CDR2 is FQGTGA. The full variable domain, its missing parts supplied by reference TRBV7-3 and TRBJ2-3, is GAGVSQTPSNKVTEKGKYVELRCDPISGHTALYWYRQSLGQGPEFLIYFQGTGAADDSGLPNDRFFAVRPEGSVSTLKIQRTERGDSAVYLCANSLSSGRAIGDTQYFGPGTRLTVL.

There are many counts of this clonotype. The chain couples TRBV12-3 or TRBV12-4 to TRBJ1-2; no clear D gene. This CDR3 is built from 12 residues. V was pared by 7 bases and J by 8 bases, with 14 bases between. The CDR3 DNA follows: TGTGCCAGCAACCGGGATCTTTTCGGCTACACCTTC. It yields the protein CASNRDLFGYTF.

This clonotype was recorded many times. V is TRBV2 and J is TRBJ2-6, with TRBD1 as a possible D gene (6 bases). V lost 6 bases to trimming and J lost 1 base, with 19 bases between them. Germline V CDR1 and CDR2: SNHLY, FYNNEI. The CDR3 covers 18 residues. Here the CDR3 DNA reads TGTGCCAGCAGCGGACAGAGTTGGGGCTATTCTGGGGCCAACGTCCTGACTTTC. It yields the protein CASSGQSWGYSGANVLTF.

Regarding this clonotype: A much bigger clone sits one base away, suggesting this may be a read error. The chain has TRBV12-3 or TRBV12-4 and TRBJ2-7; 12 nucleotides agree with TRBD2. CDR3 size: 15 residues. The CDR3 coding sequence is TGTGTCAGCAGTTCTAGGACTAGCGGGATGGGGGAGCAGTACTTC. Its translation is CVSSSRTSGMGEQYF.

This clonotype showed up just a few times. This chain links TRBV20-1 with TRBJ2-1, with 8 bases identical to TRBD2. V trimming: 2 bases; J trimming: 5 bases; junction bases outside the gene matches: 11. Germline-derived CDR1 and CDR2 are DFQATT and SNEGSKA (reference sequence). The CDR3 has 16 residues. CDR3 sequence reads: CSARTSRGRLDNEQFF. The CDR3, as DNA: TGCAGTGCTAGAACCTCTCGCGGGAGGTTGGACAATGAGCAGTTCTTC.

This clonotype was observed a few times. This chain joins TRBV7-6 and TRBJ1-2; unclear D gene. The V and J ends lost 4 bases and 2 bases respectively, with 14 bases between them. The germline CDR1 and CDR2 sequences are SGHVS and FNYEAQ. This CDR3 spans 15 amino acids. The CDR3 reads CASSSASGHNYGYTF. The CDR3 DNA reads TGTGCCAGCAGCTCCGCATCGGGCCACAACTATGGCTACACCTTC.

The table lists this clonotype with many counts. The chain has TRBV27 and TRBJ2-3, with D possibly called TRBD1 or TRBD2 (5 bases each). Germline V gene data show CDR1 as MNHEY and CDR2 as SMNVEV (reference sequence). CDR3 length equals 13 residues. V lost 3 bases to trimming and J lost 5 bases, with 9 bases between them. The CDR3 coding sequence is TGTGCCAGCAGTTTTGGGACCAAAGATACGCAGTATTTT. It is translated as CASSFGTKDTQYF.

This clonotype has a count of ten or more. The chain carries TRBV6-6 and TRBJ2-4, with 11 positions matching TRBD2. This CDR3 comprises 19 residues. Germline V gene data show CDR1 as MNHNY and CDR2 as SVGAGI (reference sequence). The V and J ends lost 6 bases and 0 bases, in that order; junction bases with no gene match: 13. Here the CDR3 reads CASRGPGLADPLAKNIQYF. The CDR3 DNA is TGTGCCAGCAGGGGACCGGGACTAGCGGATCCATTAGCCAAAAACATTCAGTACTTC.

The chain uses TRBV6-5 and TRBJ2-3; 8 bases agree with TRBD2. The trim removed 2 bases at V and 0 bases at J, leaving 10 bases unmatched. Germline V lookup: CDR1 MNHEY, CDR2 SVGAGI. This CDR3 contains 18 residues. The CDR3 loop reads CASSYTLPQRGSTDTQYF. The CDR3 DNA follows: TGTGCCAGCAGTTACACCCTCCCACAGCGGGGGAGCACAGATACGCAGTATTTT.

This clonotype showed up just once. V gene TRBV7-2 combines with J gene TRBJ2-7; perhaps TRBD2 as D (5 bases). Trimming shortened V by 1 base and J by 5 bases, and 9 bases separated the two germline ends. CDR3 length: 13 amino acids. Germline CDR1 is SGHTA and CDR2 is FQGNSA. The CDR3 DNA reads as TGTGCCAGCAGCTTAGAGACTACCGACGAGCAGTACTTC. It is translated as CASSLETTDEQYF.

The DNA of the CDR3 is TGCGCCAGCAGCTTAGGTAGCTCGAACACCGGGGAGCTGTTTTTT. Translated, it gives CASSLGSSNTGELFF. This chain joins TRBV5-1 and TRBJ2-2; no firm D call. This CDR3 spans 15 amino acids. V was clipped by 2 bases and J by 0 bases, with 8 bases between them. Germline V gene data show CDR1 as SGHRS and CDR2 as YFSETQ.

This clonotype was seen a single time. A much more abundant neighbour one base away suggests this may be a read error. The V gene is TRBV20-1, the J gene TRBJ1-5, with D possibly matching TRBD1 (5 bases). The CDR3 covers 17 residues. Germline CDR1 is DFQATT and CDR2 is SNEGSKA (reference sequence). Trimming shortened V by 6 bases and J by 3 bases, and 24 bases separated the two germline ends. Written as DNA, the CDR3 is TGCAGTGCCAAGCCCCCAGGGCGACGTGTCTTCAATCAGCCCCAGCATTTT. Its protein is CSAKPPGRRVFNQPQHF.

In this sample, this clonotype turned up many times. The genes are TRBV5-1 and TRBJ2-7; 9 bases are shared with TRBD2. V lost 5 bases to trimming and J lost 5 bases; unmatched junction nucleotides: 5. The CDR3 totals 13 residues. Germline V lookup: CDR1 SGHRS, CDR2 YFSETQ. CDR3 sequence: CASSAGGPNEQYF. Written as DNA, the CDR3 is TGCGCCAGCAGTGCGGGAGGGCCTAACGAGCAGTACTTC.

The genes are TRBV7-2 and TRBJ2-5; D ambiguous. CDR1 and CDR2 from the germline V gene are SGHTA and FQGNSA. Trimming removed 1 base at V and 5 bases at J, with 11 bases between. CDR3 length: 14 amino acids. DNA of the CDR3: TGTGCCAGCAGCTTAGGCATCTGGTGGGAGACCCAGTACTTC. Amino acid sequence: CASSLGIWWETQYF.

This clonotype was counted once. At one end, the junction sequence differs from germline, possibly due to a read error. The rearrangement uses TRBV7-9 and TRBJ1-6; 8 bases align to TRBD1. There are 16 residues in the CDR3. The V gene's germline CDR1 is SEHNR and CDR2 FQNEAQ (reference sequence). CDR3 bases: TGTGCCGGCAGCCGAGGACAGGGCTTCTATAATTCACCCCTCCACTTT. Protein: CAGSRGQGFYNSPLHF.

The rearrangement links TRBV14 to TRBJ1-4; tentatively, D is TRBD1 (6 bases). Germline CDR1 SGHDN, CDR2 FVKESK. Trimming removed 1 base at V and 0 bases at J, with 6 bases between. CDR3 length: 15 residues. CDR3 loop: CASSQGQATNEKLFF. The CDR3 region has the DNA TGTGCCAGCAGCCAAGGACAGGCAACTAATGAAAAACTGTTTTTT.

Many counts were recorded for this clonotype. This may stem from a read error, because a much larger clone lies one nucleotide away. The J gene is TRBJ1-6, the V gene TRBV10-3; the D gene is possibly TRBD1 (5 bases). CDR1 is ENHRY, CDR2 SYGVKD, per germline. The CDR3 is made up of 16 amino acids. Here the CDR3 reads CAISESLGGYNSPPHF. The CDR3 DNA is TGTGCCATCAGTGAGTCGCTCGGGGGTTATAATTCACCCCCCCACTTT.

This clonotype showed up just a few times. In DNA form, the CDR3 reads TGTGCCAGCAGCTTATACGGACGCCCAGGGACCGGGGAGCTGTTTTTT. Amino acids: CASSLYGRPGTGELFF. The chain joins TRBV7-3 to TRBJ2-2; TRBD1 might be the D (5 bases). V lost 2 bases to trimming and J lost 5 bases, with 15 bases between them. The CDR3 extends over 16 amino acids. Germline assignment: CDR1 SGHTA and CDR2 FQGTGA.

This clonotype was found many times. This chain connects TRBV6-5 to TRBJ2-1; 10 bases are a match to TRBD1. Per germline, CDR1 MNHEY and CDR2 SVGAGI. The CDR3 length is 16 residues. V shed 6 bases, J shed 2 bases, and the junction held 7 bases outside the gene matches. Here the CDR3 DNA reads TGTGCCAGCAGGACAGGGGGCGGTGGGACCTACAATGAGCAGTTCTTC. This codes for CASRTGGGGTYNEQFF.

The chain is built from TRBV5-1 and TRBJ2-5; D is perhaps TRBD1 or TRBD2 (5 bases each). CDR1 and CDR2 (germline): SGHRS, YFSETQ. CDR3 length: 15 residues. Trimming removed 4 bases from V and 11 bases from J, with 24 bases in between. CDR3 DNA sequence: TGCGCCAGCAGCCTTTATGTCGGGACCTCCTACGGGCAGTACTTC. It yields the protein CASSLYVGTSYGQYF.

The chain combines TRBV6-4 with TRBJ1-6; D uncertain. Germline V gene lookup returns CDR1 MRHNA and CDR2 SNTAGT. CDR3 length: 13 residues. The V gene lost 5 bases and the J gene lost 8 bases, with 10 bases spanning the gap. CDR3 DNA sequence: TGTGCCAGCAGTCGTGGACCAGATTCACCCCTCCACTTT. As protein: CASSRGPDSPLHF.

This clonotype was counted at least ten times. This chain uses TRBV12-3 or TRBV12-4 with TRBJ2-4; weak D call: TRBD1 (6 bases). This CDR3 spans 15 amino acids. With 3 bases removed from V and 3 bases from J, the gap between germline ends came to 12 bases. Here the CDR3 DNA reads TGTGCCAGCAGTTTCCGAGGGGGAGTCAAAAACATTCAGTACTTC. Protein product: CASSFRGGVKNIQYF.

This clonotype was seen many times. The chain combines TRBV29-1 with TRBJ1-5; D gene unclear. CDR1 and CDR2 (germline): SQVTM, ANQGSEA. The CDR3 has 12 amino acids. V was cut by 8 bases and J by 2 bases, with 10 bases left in between. The CDR3 bases are TGCAGCCTAGGTCAGGGCAATCAGCCCCAGCATTTT. Translating it yields CSLGQGNQPQHF.